Shown below are 31 T cell receptor beta chains from a single sample sequenced in a study of human T cells and chemical hapten exposure. TCRdb redid the calling of the RACE reads with MiXCR, one entry per CDR3 protein. The sample yields about 160,000 distinct CDR3 sequences, 28% seen once. The time point is: patch test 3, about 24 weeks after DPC sensitization. Treatment meaning: therapeutic diphenylcyclopropenone sensitization with weekly scalp DPC. Specimen: whole blood, collected in connection with sensitization to the hapten diphenylcyclopropenone (DPC). All receptors derive from a woman between 18 and 29 years old with alopecia areata. Some clones in this sample may be carry-over from other donors' samples.

This clonotype was recorded a few times. This sequence joins TRBV10-3 and TRBJ1-1; 7 bases agree with TRBD1. The CDR3 extends over 15 amino acids. Germline V gene lookup returns CDR1 ENHRY and CDR2 SYGVKD. J gave up 2 bases and V 7 bases, and 10 bases lay outside the gene matches. For the CDR3, the DNA is TGTGCCATCACGGATCCAGGACAGGTTAACACTGAAGCTTTCTTT. Its translation is CAITDPGQVNTEAFF.

This chain uses TRBV7-9 with TRBJ1-1; unclear D gene. Germline CDR1 SEHNR, CDR2 FQNEAQ (reference sequence). This CDR3 region has 13 residues. V gave up 4 bases and J gave up 1 base, with 7 bases separating them. CDR3 nucleotide sequence: TGTGCCAGCAGCTCCGACAAGAACACTGAAGCTTTCTTT. Encoded protein: CASSSDKNTEAFF.

This clonotype has ten or more counts. The V call is TRBV12-3 or TRBV12-4, the J call TRBJ2-1; D gene uncertain. Trimming shortened V by 6 bases and J by 3 bases, and 9 bases separated the two germline ends. The CDR3 covers 13 residues. As DNA, the CDR3 is TGTGCCAGCAGAACCGGGCTCTACAATGAGCAGTTCTTC. Encoded protein: CASRTGLYNEQFF.

The chain couples TRBV9 to TRBJ1-1; D call uncertain. V dropped 4 bases and J dropped 1 base, with 20 bases sitting between them. The CDR3 consists of 17 residues. Germline assignment: CDR1 SGDLS and CDR2 YYNGEE. The CDR3 DNA sequence: TGTGCCAGCAGCCCCGCCCTCCAGGTACGGGAGAACACTGAAGCTTTCTTT. The encoded protein is CASSPALQVRENTEAFF.

This chain connects TRBV6-5 to TRBJ2-5, with unresolved D. Germline CDR1 is MNHEY and CDR2 is SVGAGI. Trimming took off 6 bases at V and 5 bases at J, with 10 bases between the two ends. This CDR3 region has 12 residues. The CDR3 here is CASRSQSETQYF. DNA for the CDR3: TGTGCCAGCAGGAGCCAGTCGGAGACCCAGTACTTC.

This clonotype came up a few times. V usage is TRBV10-3 and J usage is TRBJ2-1; tentative D call: TRBD1 (6 bases). Per germline, CDR1 ENHRY and CDR2 SYGVKD. V dropped 2 bases and J dropped 14 bases, with 16 bases sitting between them. CDR3 length: 13 residues. CDR3 amino acids: CAISEQKGVGEFF. CDR3 DNA: TGTGCCATCAGTGAGCAAAAGGGGGTGGGCGAGTTCTTC.

The rearrangement uses TRBV6-2 or TRBV6-3 and TRBJ2-2; no clear D. Germline CDR1 and CDR2: MNHEY and SVGEGT. Deletions cut 5 bases from V and 4 bases from J, with 14 bases between. This CDR3 contains 15 residues. The DNA of the CDR3 is TGTGCCAGCAGTAACGTAAGGGCCCGCACCGGGGAGCTGTTTTTT. It codes for CASSNVRARTGELFF.

The chain recombines TRBV7-2 with TRBJ2-7; D remains ambiguous. Trimming took 2 bases from V and 4 from J, leaving 9 bases between them. This CDR3 contains 13 residues. From germline, CDR1 is SGHTA and CDR2 FQGNSA. The CDR3 DNA is TGTGCCAGCAGCTTATCTATCCAATACGAGCAGTACTTC. Translating gives CASSLSIQYEQYF.

In its sample, this clonotype was seen a few times. The chain employs TRBV2 and TRBJ1-2; D remains ambiguous. The V and J ends lost 3 bases and 1 base respectively, with 6 bases between them. CDR3 length: 13 amino acids. The germline gives CDR1 SNHLY, CDR2 FYNNEI. The CDR3 sequence is CASSEAVNYGYTF. CDR3 DNA sequence: TGTGCCAGCAGTGAGGCCGTTAACTATGGCTACACCTTC.

This chain connects TRBV27 to TRBJ1-5; 10 bases are shared with TRBD1. CDR1 and CDR2 from the germline V gene are MNHEY and SMNVEV (reference sequence). This CDR3 comprises 14 residues. The V and J ends lost 2 bases and 7 bases, in that order; junction bases with no gene match: 2. In DNA, the CDR3 is TGTGCCAGCAGTTTAGGACAGGGGGTCCAGCCCCAGCATTTT. Translating gives CASSLGQGVQPQHF.

The rearrangement joins TRBV6-2 or TRBV6-3 to TRBJ1-5; D call uncertain. This CDR3 comprises 13 residues. Germline assignment: CDR1 MNHEY and CDR2 SVGEGT. The V and J ends lost 7 bases and 6 bases respectively, with 13 bases between them. CDR3 nucleotides: TGTGCCAGCATCGAGGCCTCGGGTCAGCCCCAGCATTTT. It encodes CASIEASGQPQHF.

This rearrangement joins TRBV7-2 to TRBJ1-4; tentatively, D is TRBD1 (5 bases). CDR3 length equals 13 residues. Germline V CDR1 and CDR2: SGHTA, FQGNSA. Trimming shortened V by 5 bases and J by 8 bases, and 12 bases separated the two germline ends. CDR3 amino acids: CASSPAGTEKLFF. The CDR3 DNA follows: TGTGCCAGCAGCCCCGCAGGGACCGAAAAACTGTTTTTT.

The V and J genes are TRBV6-2 or TRBV6-3 and TRBJ2-1; D ambiguous. V shed 7 bases and J shed 12 bases, with 16 bases lying between them. Germline values: CDR1 MNHEY, CDR2 SVGEGT. The CDR3 has 12 amino acids. Written as DNA, the CDR3 is TGTGCCAGCACCGGTTCTGTGTATGCGCAGTTCTTC. Translating gives CASTGSVYAQFF.

The J gene is TRBJ2-5, the V gene TRBV2, with D unresolved. The germline gives CDR1 SNHLY, CDR2 FYNNEI. Trimming took 8 bases from V and 2 from J, leaving 12 bases between them. The CDR3 covers 13 residues. The CDR3 sequence: CASDLVRQETQYF. The CDR3, as DNA: TGTGCCAGCGATTTAGTCAGACAAGAGACCCAGTACTTC.

This clonotype has a count of ten or more. The rearrangement links TRBV20-1 to TRBJ2-7; D possibly corresponds to TRBD2 (5 bases). V gave up 2 bases and J gave up 6 bases, with 14 bases separating them. Germline CDR1 DFQATT, CDR2 SNEGSKA (reference sequence). The length of the CDR3 is 13 residues. The CDR3 spells CSARNEGTGEQYF. In DNA, the CDR3 is TGCAGTGCTAGAAATGAGGGAACGGGCGAGCAGTACTTC.

The V gene is TRBV3-1, the J gene TRBJ2-7; the D gene could be TRBD1 or TRBD2 (5 bases each). The V gene's germline CDR1 is LGHDT and CDR2 YNNKEL (reference sequence). The CDR3 has 12 residues. Trimming took off 2 bases at V and 7 bases at J, with 9 bases between the two ends. This chain's CDR3 is CASSQTEGEQYF. The CDR3 nucleotides are TGTGCCAGCAGCCAAACAGAGGGGGAGCAGTACTTC.

This clonotype was detected only a few times. The chain is built from TRBV20-1 and TRBJ2-7, with D maybe TRBD2 (5 bases). V lost 2 bases, J lost 1 base, and 12 bases lay in between. CDR3 size: 14 residues. Germline CDR1 and CDR2: DFQATT and SNEGSKA (reference sequence). The CDR3 here is CSARFSGGSYEQYF. The CDR3 DNA follows: TGCAGTGCTAGATTTTCAGGCGGGTCCTACGAGCAGTACTTC.

This clonotype occurred a few times. J is TRBJ1-3 and V is TRBV7-2; TRBD1 matches at 7 bases. V lost 5 bases and J lost 0; bases outside the gene matches: 4. This CDR3 has 15 amino acids. The germline CDR1 and CDR2 sequences are SGHTA and FQGNSA. The CDR3: CASSPRTGSGNTIYF. The CDR3 coding sequence is TGTGCCAGCAGCCCCCGGACAGGCTCTGGAAACACCATATATTTT.

The chain links TRBV18 to TRBJ1-1, with TRBD1 identical over 7 bases. Per the germline V gene, CDR1 is KGHSH and CDR2 is LQKENI. The junction had 3 bases not matched to a gene; V was cut back by 2 bases and J by 0 bases. The CDR3 extends over 15 amino acids. CDR3 loop: CASSPDREMNTEAFF. The CDR3 DNA reads TGTGCCAGCTCACCAGACAGGGAGATGAACACTGAAGCTTTCTTT.

The chain joins TRBV29-1 to TRBJ1-1; D gene unclear. The V gene lost 1 base and the J gene lost 5 bases, with 11 bases spanning the gap. Per germline, CDR1 SQVTM and CDR2 ANQGSEA. This CDR3 has 13 residues. CDR3 DNA sequence: TGCAGCGTTGAAGTTGGCACGGGGACTGAAGCTTTCTTT. Amino acid sequence: CSVEVGTGTEAFF. The complete variable domain, with remaining parts taken from reference TRBV29-1 and TRBJ1-1, reads SAVISQKPSRDICQRGTSLTIQCQVDSQVTMMFWYRQQPGQSLTLIATANQGSEATYESGFVIDKFPISRPNLTFSTLTVSNMSPEDSSIYLCSVEVGTGTEAFFGQGTRLTVV.

The gene calls are TRBV18 and TRBJ1-1; 8 nucleotides match TRBD1. With 3 bases clipped from V and 0 bases from J, the junction kept 6 bases outside the gene matches. CDR1 and CDR2 (germline): KGHSH, LQKENI. The CDR3 is 16 amino acids. The CDR3 reads CASSPRDRIVNTEAFF. The DNA of the CDR3 is TGTGCCAGCTCACCGAGGGACAGGATCGTGAACACTGAAGCTTTCTTT.

The gene calls are TRBV7-2 and TRBJ2-7; unclear D gene. V was shortened by 3 bases and J by 0 bases, with 12 bases between the two germline ends. Per germline, CDR1 SGHTA and CDR2 FQGNSA. The length of the CDR3 is 15 residues. CDR3: CASSFPRTGSYEQYF. CDR3 nucleotides: TGTGCCAGCAGCTTCCCCCGGACGGGCTCCTACGAGCAGTACTTC.

The chain has TRBV5-1 and TRBJ2-7, with D hard to call. Trimming cost V 2 bases and J 7 bases, with 13 bases left between them. The V gene's germline CDR1 is SGHRS and CDR2 YFSETQ. This CDR3 is 13 amino acids long. CDR3 in amino acids: CASSLTPLREQYF. The CDR3 DNA reads TGCGCCAGCAGCTTAACCCCCCTTCGGGAGCAGTACTTC.

This clonotype showed up just a few times. This chain joins TRBV10-3 and TRBJ2-7, with D possibly matching TRBD1 (5 bases). Per the germline V gene, CDR1 is ENHRY and CDR2 is SYGVKD. V dropped 9 bases and J dropped 3 bases, with 12 bases sitting between them. CDR3 length: 12 amino acids. The CDR3 region has the DNA TGTGCCATTGGGGCCCTTTTCTACGAGCAGTACTTC. Protein sequence: CAIGALFYEQYF.

Here the CDR3 DNA reads TGTGCCAGCAGCCAAGAGCGGACTTTGGAGCCGCAGTACTTC. It specifies CASSQERTLEPQYF. The chain uses TRBV4-2 and TRBJ2-7, with D perhaps matching TRBD2 (5 bases). The germline CDR1 and CDR2 sequences are LGHNA and YNFKEQ. CDR3 length: 14 residues. Deletions cut 0 bases from V and 9 bases from J, with 15 bases between.

The rearrangement links TRBV7-2 to TRBJ2-5; 11 bases align to TRBD2. With V trimmed by 6 bases and J by 2 bases, 11 bases remained unmatched. The CDR3 runs to 17 residues. Germline CDR1 and CDR2: SGHTA and FQGNSA. This chain's CDR3 is CASRSYGTSGQQETQYF. The DNA of the CDR3 is TGTGCCAGCAGAAGTTACGGGACTAGCGGACAACAAGAGACCCAGTACTTC. Drawing the rest from reference TRBV7-2 and TRBJ2-5, the complete variable domain is GAGVSQSPSNKVTEKGKDVELRCDPISGHTALYWYRQSLGQGLEFLIYFQGNSAPDKSGLPSDRFSAERTGGSVSTLTIQRTQQEDSAVYLCASRSYGTSGQQETQYFGPGTRLLVL.

The rearrangement uses TRBV7-2 and TRBJ2-7; D not certain. The germline V gene encodes CDR1 SGHTA and CDR2 FQGNSA. V was clipped by 7 bases and J by 6 bases, with 19 bases between them. The CDR3 runs 14 residues. CDR3 sequence (DNA): TGTGCCAGCACCAACACGTCTCATAGATTCGAGCAGTACTTC. It codes for CASTNTSHRFEQYF.

This clonotype was recorded a few times. The rearrangement uses TRBV7-9 and TRBJ2-7; D gene unclear. V lost 0 bases and J 7 bases, leaving 7 bases between the germline ends. CDR3 size: 12 residues. Germline V gene sequence: CDR1 SEHNR, CDR2 FQNEAQ (reference sequence). The CDR3 is CASSLAPGEQYF. The CDR3, as DNA: TGTGCCAGCAGCTTAGCCCCCGGGGAGCAGTACTTC. Complete variable domain (other parts from reference TRBV7-9 and TRBJ2-7): DTGVSQNPRHKITKRGQNVTFRCDPISEHNRLYWYRQTLGQGPEFLTYFQNEAQLEKSRLLSDRFSAERPKGSFSTLEIQRTEQGDSAMYLCASSLAPGEQYFGPGTRLTVT.

This chain joins TRBV15 and TRBJ2-7, with D perhaps TRBD1 or TRBD2 (5 bases each). Trimming shortened V by 3 bases and J by 3 bases, and 15 bases separated the two germline ends. The CDR3 is made up of 15 amino acids. The V gene's germline CDR1 is LNHNV and CDR2 YYDKDF (reference sequence). The CDR3 region has the DNA TGTGCCACCAGCAGCGGTCGGGACCGATACTACGAGCAGTACTTC. Amino acids: CATSSGRDRYYEQYF.

This clonotype was detected only a few times. This rearrangement joins TRBV7-8 to TRBJ2-7; D gene unclear. Between the trimmed V and J ends, which lost 4 bases and 0 bases, there was a span of 4 bases. The CDR3 loop spans 12 amino acids. The germline CDR1 and CDR2 sequences are SGHVS and FQNEAQ. The CDR3 DNA reads TGTGCCAGCAGCTCCCCCTCCTACGAGCAGTACTTC. Amino acid sequence: CASSSPSYEQYF.

V gene TRBV4-1 combines with J gene TRBJ2-7; D perhaps matches TRBD1 (5 bases). The CDR3 runs 17 residues. V lost 0 bases, J lost 2 bases, and 17 bases lay in between. The germline V gene encodes CDR1 MGHRA and CDR2 YSYEKL. CDR3 sequence reads: CASSQEQRAGFTYEQYF. In DNA, the CDR3 is TGCGCCAGCAGCCAAGAACAGCGAGCAGGGTTCACCTACGAGCAGTACTTC.